The 7 T cell receptor beta chains given below trace back to one sample, sequenced in a study of CD8+ T cells in alopecia areata. The treatment is: oral pan-JAK inhibitor, 5-10 mg twice daily. TCR sequencing used cDNA made by reverse transcription of extracted RNA. Libraries were prepared by immunoSEQ multiplex PCR; TCRdb keeps only in-frame clonotypes and omits some of them. The table lists about 200,000 clones, about three fifths of them singletons, with about 5.5% in the top ten. The sequenced sample was CD4+ T cells sorted from blood, obtained at week 24, from a patient treated with tofacitinib. These receptors were taken from a human donor with alopecia areata.

CDR3 in DNA: TGTGCCAGCAGCTTGGGTACAGAGCTATGGCAGTACTTC. It yields the protein CASSLGTELWQYF. The chain is built from TRBV5-6 and TRBJ2-7; D is ambiguous. This CDR3 has 13 residues. V lost 0 bases and J 9 bases, leaving 13 bases between the germline ends. Germline loops: CDR1 SGHDT, CDR2 YYEEEE.

Remarks on this clone: This sample also contains other DNA sequences that code for the same CDR3. V and J are TRBV4-3 and TRBJ2-5, with D uncertain. Per the germline V gene, CDR1 is LGHNA and CDR2 is YSLEER. V dropped 0 bases and J dropped 2 bases, with 4 bases sitting between them. The CDR3 runs to 13 residues. CDR3 nucleotides: TGCGCCAGCAGCCAAGATACGCAAGAGACCCAGTACTTC. Protein: CASSQDTQETQYF.

The V gene is TRBV7-2, the J gene TRBJ1-5; D perhaps matches TRBD1 (5 bases). The CDR3 runs to 15 residues. Looked up from germline, CDR1 is SGHTA and CDR2 is FQGNSA. V lost 2 bases to trimming and J lost 4 bases, with 12 bases between them. Here the CDR3 DNA reads TGTGCCAGCAGCTTATGGGGGACCGAAAATCAGCCCCAGCATTTT. Translating gives CASSLWGTENQPQHF.

The rearrangement uses TRBV6-6 and TRBJ1-2; tentative D call: TRBD1 (5 bases). This CDR3 spans 12 amino acids. CDR1 is MNHNY, CDR2 SVGAGI, per germline (reference sequence). V was clipped by 10 bases and J by 7 bases, with 16 bases between them. The CDR3 DNA reads as TGTGCCACGTCCCGCAGGGTGGGTGGCTACACCTTC. Its protein product is CATSRRVGGYTF.

This clone occurred a few times. This chain connects TRBV28 to TRBJ1-5; possible D gene TRBD1, 6 bases. The V end was cut by 8 bases, the J end by 9 bases, with 17 bases between. CDR3 size: 13 residues. From germline, CDR1 is MDHEN and CDR2 SYDVKM. The CDR3 DNA is TGTGCCAGCCTCGGGGGGCCTAGAGGGCCCCAGCATTTT. Encoded protein: CASLGGPRGPQHF.

J is TRBJ2-6 and V is TRBV29-1; unclear D gene. Germline-derived CDR1 and CDR2 are SQVTM and ANQGSEA. The CDR3 runs 12 residues. Trimming left V 7 bases short and J 0 bases short, with 4 bases between. CDR3 DNA: TGCAGCGCCATCTCTGGGGCCAACGTCCTGACTTTC. The encoded protein is CSAISGANVLTF.

The chain employs TRBV5-1 and TRBJ2-3, with D maybe TRBD1 (5 bases). Trimming stripped 5 bases from V and 6 bases from J, with 16 bases between. The length of the CDR3 is 14 residues. Germline-derived CDR1 and CDR2 are SGHRS and YFSETQ. Here the CDR3 DNA reads TGCGCCAGCAGGGCGCAGGGCGGACCCGATACGCAGTATTTT. This translates into CASRAQGGPDTQYF.